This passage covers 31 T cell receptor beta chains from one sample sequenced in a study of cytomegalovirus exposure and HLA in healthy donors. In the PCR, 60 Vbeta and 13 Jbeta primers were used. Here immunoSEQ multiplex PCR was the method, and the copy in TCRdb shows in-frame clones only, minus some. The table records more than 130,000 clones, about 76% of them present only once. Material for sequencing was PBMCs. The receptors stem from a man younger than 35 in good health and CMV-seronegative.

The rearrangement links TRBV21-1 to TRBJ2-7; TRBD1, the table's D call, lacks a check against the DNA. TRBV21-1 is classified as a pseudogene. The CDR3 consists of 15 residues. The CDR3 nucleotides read TGTGCCAGCAGTCTCTCAGGACAGGCGGTCCACGAGCAGTACTTC. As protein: CASSLSGQAVHEQYF.

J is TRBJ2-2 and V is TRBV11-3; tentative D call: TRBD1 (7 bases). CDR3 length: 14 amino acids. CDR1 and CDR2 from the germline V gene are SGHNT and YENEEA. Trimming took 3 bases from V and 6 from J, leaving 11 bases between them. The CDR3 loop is CASSLEGAPGELFF. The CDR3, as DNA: TGTGCCAGCAGCTTGGAGGGGGCGCCCGGGGAGCTGTTTTTT. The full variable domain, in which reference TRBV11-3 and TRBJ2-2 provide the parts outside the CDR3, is EAGVVQSPRYKIIEKKQPVAFWCNPISGHNTLYWYLQNLGQGPELLIRYENEEAVDDSQLPKDRFSAERLKGVDSTLKIQPAELGDSAVYLCASSLEGAPGELFFGEGSRLTVL.

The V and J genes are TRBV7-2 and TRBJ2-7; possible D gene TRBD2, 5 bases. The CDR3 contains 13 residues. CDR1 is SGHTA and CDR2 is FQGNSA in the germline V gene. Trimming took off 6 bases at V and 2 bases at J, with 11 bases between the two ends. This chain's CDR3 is CASSRRGPYEQYF. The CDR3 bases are TGTGCCAGCAGTCGACGGGGTCCCTACGAGCAGTACTTC.

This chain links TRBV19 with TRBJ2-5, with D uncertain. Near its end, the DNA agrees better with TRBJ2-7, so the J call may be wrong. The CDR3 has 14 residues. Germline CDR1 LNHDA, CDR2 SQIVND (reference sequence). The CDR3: CASSRAEWLYEQYF. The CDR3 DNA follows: TGTGCCAGTAGTAGGGCAGAGTGGCTGTACGAGCAGTACTTC.

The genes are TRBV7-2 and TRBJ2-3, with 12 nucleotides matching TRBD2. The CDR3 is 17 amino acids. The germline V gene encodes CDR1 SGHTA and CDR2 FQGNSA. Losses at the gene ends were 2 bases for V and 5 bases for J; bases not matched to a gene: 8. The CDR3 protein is CASSLMASGRAGDTQYF. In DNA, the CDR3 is TGTGCCAGCAGCTTAATGGCTAGCGGGAGGGCTGGAGATACGCAGTATTTT.

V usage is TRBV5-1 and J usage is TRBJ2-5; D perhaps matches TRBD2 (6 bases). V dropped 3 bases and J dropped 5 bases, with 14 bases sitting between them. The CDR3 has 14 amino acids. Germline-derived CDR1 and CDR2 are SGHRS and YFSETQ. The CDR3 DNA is TGCGCCAGCAGCTCTGGACTAACGAGGGAGACCCAGTACTTC. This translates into CASSSGLTRETQYF.

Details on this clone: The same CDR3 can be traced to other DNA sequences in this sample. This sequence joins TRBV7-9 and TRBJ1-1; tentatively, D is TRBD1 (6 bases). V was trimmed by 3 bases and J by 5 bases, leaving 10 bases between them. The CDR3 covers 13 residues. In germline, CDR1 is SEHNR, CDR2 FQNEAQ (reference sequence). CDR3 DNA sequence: TGTGCCAGCAGCTTGGGAGGGGGTACTGAAGCTTTCTTT. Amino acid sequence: CASSLGGGTEAFF.

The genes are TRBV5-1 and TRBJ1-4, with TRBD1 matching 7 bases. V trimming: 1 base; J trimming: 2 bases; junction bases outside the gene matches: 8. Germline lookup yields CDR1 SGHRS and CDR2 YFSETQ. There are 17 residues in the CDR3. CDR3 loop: CASSLPLGTATNEKLFF. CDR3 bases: TGCGCCAGCAGCTTGCCGCTCGGGACAGCTACTAATGAAAAACTGTTTTTT.

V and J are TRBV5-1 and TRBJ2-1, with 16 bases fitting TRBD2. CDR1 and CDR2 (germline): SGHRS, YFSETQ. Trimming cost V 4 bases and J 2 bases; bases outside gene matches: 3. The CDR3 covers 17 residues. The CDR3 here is CASSLGTSGGAYNEQFF. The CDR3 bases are TGCGCCAGCAGCCTAGGGACTAGCGGGGGGGCCTACAATGAGCAGTTCTTC.

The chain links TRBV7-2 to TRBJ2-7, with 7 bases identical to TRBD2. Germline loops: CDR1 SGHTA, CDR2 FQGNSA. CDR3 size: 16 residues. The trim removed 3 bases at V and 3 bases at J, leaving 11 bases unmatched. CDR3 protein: CASSFRAGSVYYEQYF. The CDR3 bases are TGTGCCAGCAGCTTCCGAGCGGGATCGGTTTACTACGAGCAGTACTTC.

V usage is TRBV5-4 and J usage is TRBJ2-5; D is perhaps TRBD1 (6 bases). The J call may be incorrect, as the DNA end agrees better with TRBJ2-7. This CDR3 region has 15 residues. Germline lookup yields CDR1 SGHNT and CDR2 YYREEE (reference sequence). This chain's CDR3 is CASSPGTYSSYEQYF. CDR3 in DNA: TGTGCCAGCAGCCCGGGGACATACTCCTCCTACGAGCAGTACTTC.

The DNA of the CDR3 is TGTGCCAGCACACAGGGGAGCTCCTATAATTCACCCCTCCACTTT. Encoded protein: CASTQGSSYNSPLHF. The V call is TRBV19, the J call TRBJ1-6; 7 bases are shared with TRBD1. CDR1 LNHDA and CDR2 SQIVND come from the germline V gene (reference sequence). Unmatched junction bases numbered 5, after V lost 9 bases and J lost 0 bases. The CDR3 is made up of 15 amino acids. The whole variable domain, filled in from reference TRBV19 and TRBJ1-6, reads DGGITQSPKYLFRKEGQNVTLSCEQNLNHDAMYWYRQDPGQGLRLIYYSQIVNDFQKGDIAEGYSVSREKKESFPLTVTSAQKNPTAFYLCASTQGSSYNSPLHFGNGTRLTVT.

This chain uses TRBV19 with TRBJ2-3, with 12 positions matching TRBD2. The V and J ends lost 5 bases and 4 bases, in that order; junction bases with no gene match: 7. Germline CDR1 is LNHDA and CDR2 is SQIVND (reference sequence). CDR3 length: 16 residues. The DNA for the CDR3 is TGTGCCAGTAGTCAACCCGGGACTAGCGGGCCAGATACGCAGTATTTT. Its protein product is CASSQPGTSGPDTQYF.

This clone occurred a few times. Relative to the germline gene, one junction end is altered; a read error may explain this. This chain's CDR3 is CASSLRGMGQSIF. The CDR3 coding sequence is TGTGCCAGCAGCTTAAGAGGTATGGGACAGTCGATATTC. The chain combines TRBV7-2 with TRBJ2-7, with 7 bases lining up with TRBD1. From germline, CDR1 is SGHTA and CDR2 FQGNSA. The CDR3 has 13 amino acids.

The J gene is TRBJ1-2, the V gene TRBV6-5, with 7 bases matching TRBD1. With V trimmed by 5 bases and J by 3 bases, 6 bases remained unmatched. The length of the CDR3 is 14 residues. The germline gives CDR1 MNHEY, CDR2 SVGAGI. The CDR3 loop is CASSGPGQHYGYTF. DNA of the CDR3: TGTGCCAGCAGTGGACCGGGACAGCACTATGGCTACACCTTC.

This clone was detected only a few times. In DNA, the CDR3 is TGTGCCAGTAGCCCTCTCACTAATTACTACCTTTCCTACAATGAGCAGTTCTTC. As protein: CASSPLTNYYLSYNEQFF. This sequence joins TRBV19 and TRBJ2-1; D gene unclear. Trimming cost V 6 bases and J 1 base, with 22 bases left between them. Germline V CDR1 and CDR2: LNHDA, SQIVND (reference sequence). The CDR3 is made up of 18 amino acids.

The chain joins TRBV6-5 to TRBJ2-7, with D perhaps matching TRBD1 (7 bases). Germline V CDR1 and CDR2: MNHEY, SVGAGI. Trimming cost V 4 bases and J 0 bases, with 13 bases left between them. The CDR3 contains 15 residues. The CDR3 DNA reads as TGTGCCAGCAGTTCCGCGGGACAGAGCTCCTACGAGCAGTACTTC. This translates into CASSSAGQSSYEQYF.

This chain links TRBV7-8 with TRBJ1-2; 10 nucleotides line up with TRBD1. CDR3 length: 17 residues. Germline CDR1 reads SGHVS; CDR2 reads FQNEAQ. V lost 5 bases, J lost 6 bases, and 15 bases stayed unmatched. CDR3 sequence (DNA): TGTGCCAGCAGCCCGGGAGGCGGGACAGGGGATGGAGATGGCTACACCTTC. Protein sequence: CASSPGGGTGDGDGYTF.

This CDR3 is CASRPGQGRAGEQYF. The CDR3 DNA reads as TGTGCCAGTAGACCGGGACAGGGGCGAGCCGGCGAGCAGTACTTC. The chain links TRBV19 to TRBJ2-7, with TRBD1 matching 10 bases. The V and J ends lost 6 bases and 6 bases, in that order; junction bases with no gene match: 11. The CDR3 covers 15 residues. The germline gives CDR1 LNHDA, CDR2 SQIVND (reference sequence).

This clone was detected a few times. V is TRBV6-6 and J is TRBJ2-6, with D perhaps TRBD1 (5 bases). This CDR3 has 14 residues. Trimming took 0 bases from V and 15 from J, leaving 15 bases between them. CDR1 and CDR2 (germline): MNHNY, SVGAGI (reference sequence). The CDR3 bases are TGTGCCAGCAGTTACTCGAGAACAGGCGGCGCCCTGACTTTC. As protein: CASSYSRTGGALTF.

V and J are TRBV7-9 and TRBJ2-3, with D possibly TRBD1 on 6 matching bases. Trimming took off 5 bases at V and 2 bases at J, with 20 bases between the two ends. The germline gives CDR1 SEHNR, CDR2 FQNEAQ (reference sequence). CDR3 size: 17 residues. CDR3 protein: CASSVPNGQKHTDTQYF. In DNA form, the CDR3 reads TGTGCCAGCAGCGTACCGAACGGACAGAAACACACAGATACGCAGTATTTT.

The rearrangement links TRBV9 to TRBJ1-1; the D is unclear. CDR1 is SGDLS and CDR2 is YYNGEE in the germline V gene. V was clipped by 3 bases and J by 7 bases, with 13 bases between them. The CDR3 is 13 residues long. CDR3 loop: CASSAAQVNEAFF. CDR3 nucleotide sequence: TGTGCCAGCAGCGCCGCTCAGGTTAATGAAGCTTTCTTT.

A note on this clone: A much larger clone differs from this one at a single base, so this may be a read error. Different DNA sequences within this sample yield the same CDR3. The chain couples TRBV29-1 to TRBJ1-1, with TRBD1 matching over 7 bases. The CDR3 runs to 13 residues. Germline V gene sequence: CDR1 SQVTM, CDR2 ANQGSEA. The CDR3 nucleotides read TGCAGCGTTGAGACAGGGCACAGCACTGAGGCTTTCTTT. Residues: CSVETGHSTEAFF. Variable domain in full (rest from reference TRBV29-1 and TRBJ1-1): SAVISQKPSRDICQRGTSLTIQCQVDSQVTMMFWYRQQPGQSLTLIATANQGSEATYESGFVIDKFPISRPNLTFSTLTVSNMSPEDSSIYLCSVETGHSTEAFFGQGTRLTVV.

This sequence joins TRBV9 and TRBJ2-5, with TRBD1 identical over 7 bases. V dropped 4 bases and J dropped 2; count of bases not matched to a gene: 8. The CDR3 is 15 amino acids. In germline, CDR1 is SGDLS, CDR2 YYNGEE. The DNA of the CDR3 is TGTGCCAGCAGCAAAGATAGACAGGGACAAGAGACCCAGTACTTC. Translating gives CASSKDRQGQETQYF.

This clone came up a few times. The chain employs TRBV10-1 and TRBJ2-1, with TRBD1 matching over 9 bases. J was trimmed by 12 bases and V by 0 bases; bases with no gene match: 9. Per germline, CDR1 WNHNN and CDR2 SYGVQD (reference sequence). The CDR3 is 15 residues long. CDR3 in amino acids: CASSESRGQGTPQFF. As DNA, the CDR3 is TGCGCCAGCAGTGAGTCGAGAGGACAGGGGACACCGCAGTTCTTC.

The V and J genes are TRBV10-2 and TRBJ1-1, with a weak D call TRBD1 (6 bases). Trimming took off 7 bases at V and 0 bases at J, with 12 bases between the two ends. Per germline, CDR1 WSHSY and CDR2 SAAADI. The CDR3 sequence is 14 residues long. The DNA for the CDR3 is TGCGCCAGCACCTCGACAGGAGTGAACACTGAAGCTTTCTTT. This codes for CASTSTGVNTEAFF.

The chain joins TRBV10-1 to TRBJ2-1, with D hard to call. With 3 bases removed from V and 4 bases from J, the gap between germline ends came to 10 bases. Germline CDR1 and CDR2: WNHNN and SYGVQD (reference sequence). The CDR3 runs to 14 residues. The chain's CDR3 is CASSDIGPYNEQFF. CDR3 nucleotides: TGCGCCAGCAGTGACATTGGGCCTTACAATGAGCAGTTCTTC.

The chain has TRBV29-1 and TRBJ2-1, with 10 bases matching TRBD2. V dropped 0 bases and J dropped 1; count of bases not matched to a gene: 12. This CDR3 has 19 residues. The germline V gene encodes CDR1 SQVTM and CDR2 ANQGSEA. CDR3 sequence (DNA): TGCAGCGTTGAAGATGTCCCGGGACTAGCGAGTAGGTCCTACAATGAGCAGTTCTTC. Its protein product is CSVEDVPGLASRSYNEQFF.

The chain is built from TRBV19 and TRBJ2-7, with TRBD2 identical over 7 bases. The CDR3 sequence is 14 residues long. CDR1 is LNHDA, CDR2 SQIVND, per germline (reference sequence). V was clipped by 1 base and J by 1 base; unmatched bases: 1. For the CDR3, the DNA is TGTGCCAGTAGTATAGCGGGGGGATCCTACGAGCAGTACTTC. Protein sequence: CASSIAGGSYEQYF.

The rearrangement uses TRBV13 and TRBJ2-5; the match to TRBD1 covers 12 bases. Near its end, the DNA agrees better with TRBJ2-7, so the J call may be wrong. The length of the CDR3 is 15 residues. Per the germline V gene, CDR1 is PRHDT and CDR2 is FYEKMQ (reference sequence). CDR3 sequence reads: CASSLGGQGALEQYF. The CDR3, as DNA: TGTGCCAGCAGCTTAGGGGGACAGGGGGCCCTCGAGCAGTACTTC.

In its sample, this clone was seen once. CDR3: CASSMAGYSNQPQHF. As DNA, the CDR3 is TGTGCCAGCAGTATGGCAGGGTATAGCAATCAGCCCCAGCATTTT. The chain couples TRBV2 to TRBJ1-5, with a tentative D call TRBD1 (5 bases). The V gene's germline CDR1 is SNHLY and CDR2 FYNNEI. This CDR3 is 15 amino acids long. V was trimmed by 5 bases and J by 0 bases, leaving 11 bases between them.